Listed below are T cell receptor beta chains from one sample, sequenced in a study of blood T cell repertoires in COVID-19. The assay was immunoSEQ multiplex PCR, and TCRdb's table has in-frame clones only and misses some. Among hundreds of thousands of clones, 70% to 90% were seen once, and the ten largest hold about 3%. Specimen: peripheral blood. These receptors all stem from a man aged 18 to 29 with active or convalescent COVID-19. CDR3s include the opening cysteine and the closing phenylalanine or tryptophan. The order of the fields is CDR3 DNA, CDR3 protein, J gene, V gene, D gene, clone size. The D gene is left open where the match is weak. Expanded clones are given a class, and other clones once, few, many or no size at all.

TGTGCCAGCAGTTTAACAGGGATGAACACTGAAGCTTTCTTT | CASSLTGMNTEAFF | TRBJ1-1 | TRBV28 | - | -
TGTGCCAGCAGTCCCGGGACAGGGGTGGCCAATCAGCCCCAGCATTTT | CASSPGTGVANQPQHF | TRBJ1-5 | TRBV28 | TRBD1 | -
TGTGCCAGCAGATTCGCGGGGGCGGGAGCGGAAAAACTGTTTTTT | CASRFAGAGAEKLFF | TRBJ1-4 | TRBV11-2 | - | -
TGTGCCAGCAGTTACGGTCCAGGGGAGAACACTGAAGCTTTCTTT | CASSYGPGENTEAFF | TRBJ1-1 | TRBV6-2/TRBV6-3 | - | -
TGTGCCAGCAGCTTGAGGGTCGGGGGCAATCAGCCCCAGCATTTT | CASSLRVGGNQPQHF | TRBJ1-5 | TRBV5-6 | - | -
TGTGCCAGCAGCAAGTGGGACTCCTCAACAGGCGGGGAGCTGTTTTTT | CASSKWDSSTGGELFF | TRBJ2-2 | TRBV7-9 | - | -
TGTGCCAGCAGCGCCACCCGGAAGGACCGGACTAACACCGGGGAGCTGTTTTTT | CASSATRKDRTNTGELFF | TRBJ2-2 | TRBV9 | - | once
TGTGCCAGCAATGCGGGAGGGCTAAAGGAGCAGTTCTTC | CASNAGGLKEQFF | TRBJ2-1 | TRBV13 | TRBD2 | -
TGTGCCAGCAGCTCTGACAGGGGGATTGAAAATGAGCAGTTCTTC | CASSSDRGIENEQFF | TRBJ2-1 | TRBV5-7 | TRBD1 | once
TGTGCCAGCAGCCTCAACCCCGGGACAGATCAAAAACCTTCCTACGAGCAGTACTTC | CASSLNPGTDQKPSYEQYF | TRBJ2-7 | TRBV9 | TRBD1 | -
TGCAGCGTTGAAAGGCGAAGCGGGTGGACCTACGAGCAGTACTTC | CSVERRSGWTYEQYF | TRBJ2-7 | TRBV29-1 | - | -
TGTGCCAGCAGCTTAGGAGCCGGGGGAGGAGATACGCAGTATTTT | CASSLGAGGGDTQYF | TRBJ2-3 | TRBV11-2 | - | -
TGTGCCAGCAGTGCTACCAGCGGGAGAGTCTCCAATGAGCAGTTCTTC | CASSATSGRVSNEQFF | TRBJ2-1 | TRBV2 | TRBD2 | -
TGTGCCAGCAGTGAAGAGGCCGCGGCAGGGGGGACGTATGGCTACACCTTC | CASSEEAAAGGTYGYTF | TRBJ1-2 | TRBV2 | TRBD1 | few
TGTGCCAGCAGCTGGGGACTGTCCGTCGCTAATGAGCAGTTCTTC | CASSWGLSVANEQFF | TRBJ2-1 | TRBV11-2 | - | -
TGTGCCAGCAGCTTGAACAGGGTGGTTGAAAAACTGTTTTTT | CASSLNRVVEKLFF | TRBJ1-4 | TRBV5-6 | - | -
TGTGCCACCAGCTCAGAGGACAGTGAGTGGGATTTGGTCTTC | CATSSEDSEWDLVF | TRBJ2-1 | TRBV15 | - | -
TGTGCCAGTAGTATGGGCAGGGGAGAGACCCAGTACTTC | CASSMGRGETQYF | TRBJ2-5 | TRBV19 | - | -
TGTGCCAGCAGTTCCACTAGCGGGCCTTACAATGAGCAGTTCTTC | CASSSTSGPYNEQFF | TRBJ2-1 | TRBV9 | TRBD2 | -
TGTGCCAGCAGCTTCCGCCCGGGACTAGCGGGCTACGAGCAGTACTTC | CASSFRPGLAGYEQYF | TRBJ2-7 | TRBV11-1 | TRBD2 | -
TGTGCCAGCAGCGTAGATTTAACAGGGACCACTGAAGCTTTCTTT | CASSVDLTGTTEAFF | TRBJ1-1 | TRBV9 | - | -
TGCGCCAGCAGTCGAGACAGGCCGAACACCGGGGAGCTGTTTTTT | CASSRDRPNTGELFF | TRBJ2-2 | TRBV5-1 | - | once
TGTGCCACCATGGCGAGCTCAGGGGGCGTTTACGAGCAGTACTTC | CATMASSGGVYEQYF | TRBJ2-7 | TRBV15 | TRBD1 | -
TGTGCCAGCAGCCAGACATCCTACGAGCAGTACTTC | CASSQTSYEQYF | TRBJ2-7 | TRBV14 | - | once
TGTGCCAGCAGCCGAAGCGGGGGGGTACCCGAGCAGTACTTC | CASSRSGGVPEQYF | TRBJ2-7 | TRBV7-9 | TRBD2 | -
TGCGCCAGCACCTCCGGGACAGGGTATGGCTACACCTTC | CASTSGTGYGYTF | TRBJ1-2 | TRBV4-1 | TRBD1 | -
TGTGCCAGCAGCTTAGGCCGGGGACAGGGGGGAGAGACCCAGTACTTC | CASSLGRGQGGETQYF | TRBJ2-5 | TRBV13 | TRBD1 | once
TGTGCCAGCAGCCTAACCACCCCCCTGACAGCAGCTAACTATGGTGAAACCTTC | CASSLTTPLTAANYGETF | TRBJ1-2 | TRBV28 | - | -
TGTGCCAGCAGCGGAGCGTCCAAACCGCAGCCCCAGCATTTT | CASSGASKPQPQHF | TRBJ1-5 | TRBV28 | - | -
TGTGCCAGCAGCCCCTCTCCCACTGAAGCTTTCTTT | CASSPSPTEAFF | TRBJ1-1 | TRBV7-9 | - | once
TGTGCCAGCGGTGATTATAGGGGGCGCGGCGAGCAGTACTTC | CASGDYRGRGEQYF | TRBJ2-7 | TRBV11-1 | TRBD1 | -
TGCGCCAGCAGCCAACGACTAGCGGGGGAAAGGGGCACAGATACGCAGTATTTT | CASSQRLAGERGTDTQYF | TRBJ2-3 | TRBV4-3 | TRBD2 | -
TGTGCCAGCAGTTACCTTGGGAGACCGAGCAATCAGCCCCAGCATTTT | CASSYLGRPSNQPQHF | TRBJ1-5 | TRBV6-2/TRBV6-3 | - | -
TGTGCCAGTAGTATTGGGCAGCCGAACACTGAAGCTTTCTTT | CASSIGQPNTEAFF | TRBJ1-1 | TRBV19 | - | -
TGTGCCAGCGGGGACAGTCAGGTTTTAGCCCAGCATTTT | CASGDSQVLAQHF | TRBJ1-5 | TRBV2 | TRBD1 | -
TGTGCCACCTCCTCTAGCACAGATACGCAGTATTTT | CATSSSTDTQYF | TRBJ2-3 | TRBV18 | - | -
TGTGCCAGCAGCATCGGACAGGCCTACGAGCAGTACTTC | CASSIGQAYEQYF | TRBJ2-7 | TRBV5-6 | TRBD1 | -
TGTGCCAGCAGCGTAGTCAACGGGGAGCTGCTTTTT | CASSVVNGELLF | TRBJ2-2 | TRBV9 | - | -
TGTGCCAGTACTGACAGGGGTAATTCACCCCTCCACTTT | CASTDRGNSPLHF | TRBJ1-6 | TRBV27 | TRBD1 | -
TGCGCCAGCAGCCAAGGGGAGGGTACTCGGGAGCTGTTTTTT | CASSQGEGTRELFF | TRBJ2-2 | TRBV4-3 | TRBD2 | once
TGTGCCATCAGTGACCCAACTAGCACCTACGAGCAGTACTTC | CAISDPTSTYEQYF | TRBJ2-7 | TRBV10-3 | - | -
TGTGCCAGCATGAAGGGAGTGAATACTGAAGCTTTCTTT | CASMKGVNTEAFF | TRBJ1-1 | TRBV2 | - | -
TGCGCCAGCAGCGGCCAAAGTATAGGACTAGCGGGAGAAGGGCAGTTCTTC | CASSGQSIGLAGEGQFF | TRBJ2-1 | TRBV5-1 | TRBD2 | -
TGTGCCAGCAGCGTAGGACAGGGAGGCGGGGAGCTGTTTTTT | CASSVGQGGGELFF | TRBJ2-2 | TRBV9 | - | -
TGTGCCAGCAGGGCCGCAGGGGAAAAGTATGGCTACACCTTC | CASRAAGEKYGYTF | TRBJ1-2 | TRBV9 | - | -
TGTGCCAGCAGCCTCATGGGGGGGGCAGACGCGAACACTGAAGCTTTCTTT | CASSLMGGADANTEAFF | TRBJ1-1 | TRBV7-8 | - | -
TGTGCCAGCAGCCGCCGCTTGCAGGGGGCCTATAGCAATCAGCCCCAGCATTTT | CASSRRLQGAYSNQPQHF | TRBJ1-5 | TRBV5-8 | TRBD1 | -
TGTGCCAGCTGCCAGGAGGGACAGGGGTTTTTCGGCTATGGCTACACCTTC | CASCQEGQGFFGYGYTF | TRBJ1-2 | TRBV28 | TRBD1 | -
TGTGCCAGCAGTTATGCAGGGTATCAGTACGAGCAGTACTTC | CASSYAGYQYEQYF | TRBJ2-7 | TRBV28 | - | -
TGTGCCAGTCGCGGACAGGGTGGTGAAAAACTGTTTTTT | CASRGQGGEKLFF | TRBJ1-4 | TRBV27 | TRBD1 | few
TGCGCCAGCAGCGAGGGACTACCCCCCTACAATGAGCAGTTCTTC | CASSEGLPPYNEQFF | TRBJ2-1 | TRBV5-1 | TRBD2 | -
TGTGCCAGCTATGACAGGAGCTCCTATAATTCACCCCTCCACTTT | CASYDRSSYNSPLHF | TRBJ1-6 | TRBV28 | - | once
TGTGCCAGCAACCCCTCGAGTCCCCGGCAGTATTTT | CASNPSSPRQYF | TRBJ2-3 | TRBV11-2 | - | -
TGTGCCAGCAGTCCCTTTAAGCCCACCCTTTCTGAAAAACTGTTTTTT | CASSPFKPTLSEKLFF | TRBJ1-4 | TRBV27 | - | -
TGCGCCAGCAGCTATCTACCGACTAGCGGGAAAGGAGGCACCGGGGAGCTGTTTTTT | CASSYLPTSGKGGTGELFF | TRBJ2-2 | TRBV5-1 | TRBD2 | -
TGTGCCAGCAGTAGAGGGCTGAACACTGAAGCTTTCTTT | CASSRGLNTEAFF | TRBJ1-1 | TRBV6-5 | - | -